The rows below give T cell receptor beta chains drawn from one sample of a study of identical twins. TCRdb analysed the 5' RACE reads with MiXCR anew, one entry per CDR3 protein. The repertoire holds approximately 220,000 distinct CDR3 sequences, with roughly 9.4% as singletons. What was sequenced was memory (CD45RO+) T cells sorted from blood. The receptors originated from a young woman in good health. Both conserved end residues are part of each CDR3. D genes are given only for firm matches. Some rows mark clone size as missing; the rest say once, few, many or name a class of expanded clone.

>-|TRBV5-1|TRBJ2-5|many
TGCGCCAGCAGCCCAACGGACCAAGAGACCCAGTACTTC
CASSPTDQETQYF
>-|TRBV6-6|TRBJ1-1|few
TGTGCCAGCAGTTCCGGGACTATCACTGAAGCTTTCTTT
CASSSGTITEAFF
>TRBD2|TRBV19|TRBJ2-3|-
TGTGCCAGTAGAGCGGGGGGTGGCACAGATACGCAGTATTTT
CASRAGGGTDTQYF
>-|TRBV11-1|TRBJ2-7|-
TGTGCCAGCAGCTTAGCGCGAACAGTTTCCTACGAGCAGTACTTC
CASSLARTVSYEQYF
>-|TRBV27|TRBJ1-6|few
TGTGCCAGCAGTTTGGGCCTAATTGGTATCGCCCTCCACTTT
CASSLGLIGIALHF
>TRBD2|TRBV6-1|TRBJ2-7|-
TGTGCCAGCAGGAGACTAGCGGGGGCCGCGGGCGAGCAGTACTTC
CASRRLAGAAGEQYF
>-|TRBV2|TRBJ2-5|many
TGTGCCAGCAGTGGAGGGCAGGGGAACCAAGAGACCCAGTACTTC
CASSGGQGNQETQYF
>TRBD1|TRBV5-4|TRBJ1-6|-
TGTGCCAGCAGCTCGGACAGGGTTTACAATTCACCCCTCCACTTT
CASSSDRVYNSPLHF
>-|TRBV7-2|TRBJ2-3|many
TGTGCCAGCAGCTTAGCGGGGAAACGCCTTAACACAGATACGCAGTATTTT
CASSLAGKRLNTDTQYF
>-|TRBV20-1|TRBJ2-5|-
TGCAGTGCTAGTTACAGTCAAGAGACCCAGTACTTC
CSASYSQETQYF
>TRBD2|TRBV2|TRBJ2-5|few
TGTGCCAGCGGCATCCGGGGGGACCAAGAGACCCAGTACTTC
CASGIRGDQETQYF
>TRBD2|TRBV9|TRBJ2-5|-
TGTGCCAGCAGCGTAAACCTTGCGGGAGCAGAGACCCAGTACTTC
CASSVNLAGAETQYF
>TRBD1|TRBV20-1|TRBJ1-1|many
TGCAGTGCTAGGAAACAGGGGGCGAACACTGAAGCTTTCTTT
CSARKQGANTEAFF
>TRBD2|TRBV6-1|TRBJ2-7|few
TGTGCCAGCAGGATCGGACTAGCAGCGCGCGAGCAGTACTTC
CASRIGLAAREQYF
>TRBD1|TRBV7-9|TRBJ1-6|medium-sized
TGTGCCAGCAGCTCGCATGAAACAGGGGGCGCCGGTTCACCCCTCCACTTT
CASSSHETGGAGSPLHF
>-|TRBV29-1|TRBJ1-2|-
TGCAGCGTTTCCCCCGGGGGACACTATAACTATGGCTACACCTTC
CSVSPGGHYNYGYTF
>-|TRBV3-1|TRBJ2-3|many
TGTGCCAGCAGCCAACTTCCCCCGAGAGGGGTGGGCACAGATACGCAGTATTTT
CASSQLPPRGVGTDTQYF
>-|TRBV10-3|TRBJ2-7|-
TGTGCCATCGCGACTACCTCCTACGAGCAGTACTTC
CAIATTSYEQYF
>TRBD2|TRBV20-1|TRBJ2-2|-
TGCAGTGCCAAGGGACTAGCGGGAGATCACGGGGAGCTGTTTTTT
CSAKGLAGDHGELFF
>TRBD2|TRBV5-1|TRBJ2-1|many
TGCGCCAGCAGCTTGGGTAGCGGGTCATACTACAATGAGCAGTTCTTC
CASSLGSGSYYNEQFF
>-|TRBV7-2|TRBJ2-1|few
TGTGCCAGCAGCTCTAAATGGGGCAATGAGCAGTTCTTC
CASSSKWGNEQFF
>-|TRBV5-1|TRBJ2-7|few
TGCGCCAGCAGCCAGACCATTCCCCGCTCCTACGAGCAGTACTTC
CASSQTIPRSYEQYF
>-|TRBV5-1|TRBJ2-3|-
TGCGCCAGCAGCTTGGTCGGCAGGGGCACAGATACGCAGTATTTT
CASSLVGRGTDTQYF
>TRBD2|TRBV12-5|TRBJ2-7|-
TGTGCTAGTGGTTCCCGGACTAGCGGCTCCTACGAGCAGTACTTC
CASGSRTSGSYEQYF
>-|TRBV20-1|TRBJ1-1|few
TGCAGTCCGGCCGGGAACACTGAAGCTTTCTTT
CSPAGNTEAFF
>TRBD1|TRBV3-1|TRBJ1-4|few
TGTGCCAGCAGCCAAGGGGACAGTGATGAAAAACTGTTTTTT
CASSQGDSDEKLFF
>-|TRBV3-1|TRBJ1-2|many
TGTGCCAGCAGCCTCCGGGACAACGAGGTTTATGGCTACACCTTC
CASSLRDNEVYGYTF